Below, 27 T cell receptor beta chains from the same sample are listed, as sequenced in a study of monozygotic twins with inflammatory bowel disease. From its re-call of the 5' RACE reads, TCRdb lists each CDR3 protein once, without DNA. With roughly 320,000 distinct CDR3 sequences in the sample, the ten largest clones hold roughly 5.8%. Material for sequencing was blood. The receptors come from a human donor with ulcerative colitis or Crohn's disease, or a healthy co-twin of an affected twin (not recorded which).

The chain employs TRBV10-3 and TRBJ2-2; absent DNA, TCRdb's TRBD1 call cannot be checked. Germline V gene sequence: CDR1 ENHRY, CDR2 SYGVKD. This CDR3 is built from 17 residues. CDR3 region: CAISERDTGTTTGELFF.

The chain uses TRBV20-1 and TRBJ2-5. Germline V gene lookup returns CDR1 DFQATT and CDR2 SNEGSKA (reference sequence). CDR3 size: 14 residues. The chain's CDR3 is CSARDDGGQETQYF.

The gene calls are TRBV6-2 or TRBV6-3 and TRBJ1-5; the TCRdb D gene call, TRBD1, has no DNA to confirm it. Germline loops: CDR1 MNHEY, CDR2 SVGEGT. The CDR3 sequence is 16 residues long. CDR3 amino acids: CASSSTPTGVNQPQHF.

The CDR3 sequence: CAWSDLAGGSYNEQFF. The gene calls are TRBV30 and TRBJ2-1; TCRdb picks TRBD2, but there is no DNA to check that call. Germline assignment: CDR1 GTSNPN and CDR2 SVGIG (reference sequence). This CDR3 spans 16 amino acids.

CDR3 sequence: CASSSLPGQGGEQYF. The rearrangement joins TRBV5-1 to TRBJ2-7; without DNA, the TCRdb call of TRBD1 cannot be checked. The CDR3 covers 15 residues. Germline loops: CDR1 SGHRS, CDR2 YFSETQ.

V gene TRBV5-1 combines with J gene TRBJ2-7. Germline V gives CDR1 SGHRS, CDR2 YFSETQ. This CDR3 has 12 residues. The chain's CDR3 is CASSSVSYEQYF.

This chain uses TRBV12-3 or TRBV12-4 with TRBJ1-1. This CDR3 is built from 15 residues. CDR3 residues: CASSLVWETNTEAFF.

The chain combines TRBV7-3 with TRBJ2-1; the TCRdb call, TRBD2, lacks DNA for checking. The CDR3 has 16 amino acids. CDR1 and CDR2 from the germline V gene are SGHTA and FQGTGA. The CDR3 spells CASSLTRSGGWNEQFF.

This chain connects TRBV12-1 to TRBJ1-1. TRBV12-1 is shown as a pseudogene. There are 16 residues in the CDR3. The CDR3 sequence: CASSFADRGPGTEAFF.

V usage is TRBV2 and J usage is TRBJ1-1. The CDR3 length is 13 residues. Germline V gene data show CDR1 as SNHLY and CDR2 as FYNNEI. The chain's CDR3 is CASRGQGYTEAFF. Together with reference TRBV2 and TRBJ1-1, the CDR3 gives the full variable domain: EPEVTQTPSHQVTQMGQEVILRCVPISNHLYFYWYRQILGQKVEFLVSFYNNEISEKSEIFDDQFSVERPDGSNFTLKIRSTKLEDSAMYFCASRGQGYTEAFFGQGTRLTVV.

V and J are TRBV5-4 and TRBJ2-7; there is no DNA to check the TCRdb D call of TRBD1. The germline V gene has CDR1 SGHNT and CDR2 YYREEE (reference sequence). There are 15 residues in the CDR3. The CDR3 region is CASSLGTDTGYEQYF.

The genes are TRBV3-1 and TRBJ1-2. Per the germline V gene, CDR1 is LGHDT and CDR2 is YNNKEL (reference sequence). The CDR3 runs to 12 residues. CDR3 loop: CASRNGNYGYTF. Together with reference TRBV3-1 and TRBJ1-2, the CDR3 gives the full variable domain: DTAVSQTPKYLVTQMGNDKSIKCEQNLGHDTMYWYKQDSKKFLKIMFSYNNKELIINETVPNRFSPKSPDKAHLNLHINSLELGDSAVYFCASRNGNYGYTFGSGTRLTVV.

This chain connects TRBV19 to TRBJ1-4; lacking DNA, the TRBD1 call made by TCRdb goes unchecked. The CDR3 extends over 17 amino acids. CDR1 LNHDA and CDR2 SQIVND come from the germline V gene (reference sequence). This CDR3 reads CASSTTDTRHTNEKLFF.

The rearrangement links TRBV18 to TRBJ2-7; the D call of TRBD1 rests on TCRdb alone, since no DNA is present to check it. Per germline, CDR1 KGHSH and CDR2 LQKENI. This CDR3 has 19 amino acids. This CDR3 is CASSPPMRPSGGAFHEQYF. The full variable domain, completed using reference TRBV18 and TRBJ2-7, is NAGVMQNPRHLVRRRGQEARLRCSPMKGHSHVYWYRQLPEEGLKFMVYLQKENIIDESGMPKERFSAEFPKEGPSILRIQQVVRGDSAAYFCASSPPMRPSGGAFHEQYFGPGTRLTVT.

V and J are TRBV5-1 and TRBJ2-7; the TCRdb call, TRBD1, lacks DNA for checking. Looked up from germline, CDR1 is SGHRS and CDR2 is YFSETQ. The CDR3 has 15 amino acids. This CDR3 is CASSLEARGVHEQYF.

This sequence joins TRBV12-3 or TRBV12-4 and TRBJ1-2. This CDR3 is 14 amino acids long. CDR3 residues: CASSSHLQTYGYTF.

Here the CDR3 reads CASHYSSNEQFF. The V gene is TRBV12-3 or TRBV12-4, the J gene TRBJ2-1. CDR3 length: 12 residues.

The V call is TRBV7-9, the J call TRBJ2-3; TCRdb names TRBD2, which stays unverified in the absence of DNA. This CDR3 is built from 14 residues. Germline V CDR1 and CDR2: SEHNR, FQNEAQ (reference sequence). This CDR3 reads CASSLVLGHQTQYF.

The CDR3 sequence is CASSEGLLTDTQYF. The chain joins TRBV6-2 or TRBV6-3 to TRBJ2-3; the TRBD2 assignment by TCRdb is unverifiable without DNA. The CDR3 consists of 14 residues. Germline V lookup: CDR1 MNHEY, CDR2 SVGEGT.

The rearrangement links TRBV29-1 to TRBJ1-1. The CDR3 is 12 residues long. Germline assignment: CDR1 SQVTM and CDR2 ANQGSEA. This CDR3 is CSAIRLNTEAFF.

CDR3 protein: CASSQDSGRGTGELFF. The rearrangement links TRBV9 to TRBJ2-2; TCRdb calls TRBD2, which cannot be checked without DNA. The V gene's germline CDR1 is SGDLS and CDR2 YYNGEE. The CDR3 runs 16 residues.

This chain connects TRBV7-2 to TRBJ2-1; absent DNA, TCRdb's TRBD2 call cannot be checked. The CDR3 runs to 17 residues. Per germline, CDR1 SGHTA and CDR2 FQGNSA. The CDR3 sequence is CASSLGPGTPSYNEQFF.

This chain connects TRBV20-1 to TRBJ2-1; TCRdb's D call of TRBD2 is untestable without DNA. CDR3 length: 17 amino acids. CDR1 and CDR2 from the germline V gene are DFQATT and SNEGSKA (reference sequence). Here the CDR3 reads CSARDLWRGSSYNEQFF.

The chain has TRBV30 and TRBJ2-3; TCRdb's D call of TRBD1 is untestable without DNA. The CDR3 extends over 15 amino acids. CDR1 and CDR2 (germline): GTSNPN, SVGIG (reference sequence). The CDR3 reads CAWSVNRGVTDTQYF. Filled out from reference TRBV30 and TRBJ2-3, the complete variable domain reads SQTIHQWPATLVQPVGSPLSLECTVEGTSNPNLYWYRQAAGRGLQLLFYSVGIGQISSEVPQNLSASRPQDRQFILSSKKLLLSDSGFYLCAWSVNRGVTDTQYFGPGTRLTVL.

This chain uses TRBV28 with TRBJ2-6. The germline V gene has CDR1 MDHEN and CDR2 SYDVKM. This CDR3 contains 16 residues. CDR3 loop: CASRLPQGIGANVLTF.

This chain connects TRBV25-1 to TRBJ1-2; with no DNA, the TCRdb D assignment of TRBD1 cannot be verified. The CDR3 is 15 amino acids. CDR1 and CDR2 from the germline V gene are MGHDK and SYGVNS. The CDR3 is CASSVGGPRNYGYTF.

This sequence joins TRBV7-2 and TRBJ2-7. CDR1 is SGHTA, CDR2 FQGNSA, per germline. CDR3 length equals 13 residues. The CDR3 region is CASSLENRGEQYF. Variable domain in full (rest from reference TRBV7-2 and TRBJ2-7): GAGVSQSPSNKVTEKGKDVELRCDPISGHTALYWYRQSLGQGLEFLIYFQGNSAPDKSGLPSDRFSAERTGGSVSTLTIQRTQQEDSAVYLCASSLENRGEQYFGPGTRLTVT.